This paragraph covers one T cell receptor beta chain sequence. Its antigen specificity is not known. Per-base quality was not reported, and no clone a single base away is much larger than it. TCRbeta CDR3 regions were sequenced with the immunoSEQ Assay. After extraction, genomic DNA underwent amplification by bias-controlled multiplex PCR, followed by high-throughput sequencing. The paper's processing steps were these. Collapsing and filtering of sequences were performed to quantify the absolute abundance of each unique TCRbeta CDR3 region. Usable DNA was measured by amplifying reference genes present in all nucleated cells, and TCRbeta template counts were normalized to that usable DNA to estimate T cell fraction. Repertoire TCRs were annotated as SARS-CoV-2-specific by exact matching of V gene, CDR3 amino acid sequence and J gene to a known reactive TCR set. The reference SARS-CoV-2 TCR set came from MIRA and was filtered for enrichment in COVID-19-positive ImmuneCODE repertoires, removing public or cross-reactive TCRs. Using the MIRA antigens, annotated TCRs were further analysed by specific ORF or by position within an ORF. Depth was the summed frequency of annotated unique rearrangements, while breadth was defined as annotated unique rearrangements over total unique productive rearrangements. Two-sided Wilcoxon rank-sum tests were used to compare TCR breadth between groups. Imported from immuneACCESS, the table was reduced by TCRdb to in-frame sequences with V and J called. These copies leave out some clones; in studies compared against another copy, an unresolved V gene accounts for under half, and the cause of the remainder is not known. V and J calls plus clone size are reproduced from that table; the DNA served to infer D and trimming. The sample table holds some 400,000 clones, of which 89% were seen once. Together, the top ten hold around 1.9% of the sample.

The data were taken from a study of Ad26.COV2.S vaccination and SARS-CoV-2 variants (dated by TCRdb to the early 2020s). With regard to the full study: Vaccine-arm donors came from COV1001, a multicentre, randomized, double-blind, placebo-controlled phase I-IIa trial of Ad26.COV2.S in healthy adults. Ad26.COV2.S was administered intramuscularly at 5 x 10^10 or 1 x 10^11 viral particles, either as a single shot or as two shots given 56 days apart. The specificity and breadth of SARS-CoV-2-reactive T cell receptors after Ad26.COV2.S vaccination were assessed by TCRbeta repertoire sequencing. A total of around 32 samples were included in the TCR-sequenced set, comprising some 20 Ad26.COV2.S vaccine recipients, 5 placebo recipients and 8 SARS-CoV-2 convalescent individuals. Participants in the trial were split at random into five groups of five each, receiving low-dose or high-dose Ad26.COV2.S once or twice, or else placebo on both occasions. Blinding of investigators to trial group allocation was maintained during experiments and outcome assessment. Overall results and qualifications from the work: Comparing responses between vaccine doses or regimens was not something the study was powered to do. According to the authors, total T cell responses may have been underestimated by the TCR breadth and depth analyses. Vaccine and placebo recipients had comparable non-spike TCR breadth, which fits with the vaccine containing only spike. Compared with placebo recipients, Ad26.COV2.S recipients showed higher spike-specific TCR breadth (P = 0.0014). After vaccination, substantial breadth of spike-specific CD8+ and CD4+ T cell responses was reported.

Interpreted using the paper, the treatment or condition label stands for: roughly 20 received Ad26.COV2.S at low or high dose, single or two shots; about 5 received placebo; per-sample allocation not given. For vaccine and placebo recipients, the sequenced repertoires came from samples collected on day 63 after the first injection. Cohort 1b enrolled roughly 25 adults aged 18-55 years at a single site in Boston, USA, between 29 July and 7 August 2020. Ad26.COV2.S consisted of a replication-incompetent adenovirus type 26 vector by which a prefusion-stabilized SARS-CoV-2 spike protein from the original Wuhan strain was expressed. The CDR3 has 14 amino acids, counting the end cysteine and phenylalanine. Only the CDR3 DNA is retained, 42 bases long and in frame from the first base. The CDR1 and CDR2 encoded by the germline V gene are SGHTA and FQGNSA. The trim is 2 bases for V and 1 base for J, with a gap of 8 bases between the germline ends.

The source is a person between 18 and 65 years old who received the Ad26.COV2.S COVID-19 vaccine or a placebo. Here the chain combines TRBV7-2 and TRBJ1-1; the D gene remains uncertain. Sequencing used peripheral blood, obtained in a trial of Ad26.COV2.S vaccine versus placebo. The encoded CDR3 is CASSLTGRNTEAFF. The nucleotide sequence reads TGTGCCAGCAGCTTAACCGGGAGGAACACTGAAGCTTTCTTT.